Given below is one TCR beta chain in context. This entry is derived from a study of CD8 T cells in Susac syndrome. TCR beta was sequenced from blood CD8+ and CD4+ T cells. CDR3 size: 13 residues. The ends were cut back, 2 bases at V and 7 bases at J, with 15 bases in the middle. The germline gives CDR1 DFQATT, CDR2 SNEGSKA (reference sequence). When the RNA was reverse transcribed, random hexamers were used with an input of 0.5 to 1 ug. immunoSEQ multiplex PCR amplified TCR beta CDR3 across 54 Vbeta, 13 Jbeta. TCRdb re-derived calls from the immunoSEQ multiplex PCR reads in MiXCR, one entry per CDR3 protein. The data show roughly 120,000 distinct CDR3 sequences, 85% to 95% seen once.

The sequence was obtained from a human donor with multiple sclerosis. Sequenced sample: CD4+ T cells from PBMCs. This chain links TRBV20-1 with TRBJ2-7, with D perhaps TRBD1 or TRBD2 (5 bases each). As DNA, the CDR3 is TGCAGTGCTAGACCGGGGCCGATAGGGGAGCAGTACTTC. This codes for CSARPGPIGEQYF.